This T cell receptor (beta chain) derives from a study of tumor-infiltrating lymphocytes in oesophageal squamous cell carcinoma. Germline CDR1 is SGHAT and CDR2 is FQNNGV. The CDR3 consists of 18 residues. Deletions cut 5 bases from V and 1 base from J, with 21 bases between. TCRdb fed the PCR reads into MiXCR, producing one record per CDR3 protein. The table has about 12,000 distinct CDR3 sequences, roughly half seen once; the top ten hold about 14%. The chain is built from TRBV11-2 and TRBJ2-1, with D perhaps TRBD1 (5 bases). This TCR came from a male donor with esophageal squamous cell carcinoma. Sample: normal esophageal tissue next to the tumor. CDR3 amino acids: CASSTRAWWVYSYNEQFF. CDR3 sequence (DNA): TGTGCCAGCAGCACCAGGGCCTGGTGGGTTTATTCCTACAATGAGCAGTTCTTC. Complete variable domain (other parts from reference TRBV11-2 and TRBJ2-1): EAGVAQSPRYKIIEKRQSVAFWCNPISGHATLYWYQQILGQGPKLLIQFQNNGVVDDSQLPKDRFSAERLKGVDSTLKIQPAKLEDSAVYLCASSTRAWWVYSYNEQFFGPGTRLTVL.